The 3 T cell receptor beta chains below come from one sample, sequenced in a study of blood T cell repertoires in COVID-19. Data came from immunoSEQ multiplex PCR; TCRdb stores just in-frame clones and leaves some out. Here the sample spans fewer than 90,000 clones, about 80% being singletons. The sequenced material came from peripheral blood. The receptors were sampled from a woman aged 50 to 60 with acute or convalescent COVID-19.

The rearrangement links TRBV9 to TRBJ1-5; D is undetermined. CDR1 is SGDLS and CDR2 is YYNGEE in the germline V gene. The CDR3 extends over 14 amino acids. V shed 0 bases and J shed 10 bases, with 14 bases lying between them. Written as DNA, the CDR3 is TGTGCCAGCAGCGTAGAGCCCACGGGGAGACCCCAGCATTTT. Translated, it gives CASSVEPTGRPQHF.

The J gene is TRBJ1-1, the V gene TRBV11-3; D gene unclear. The CDR3 consists of 14 residues. Germline CDR1 SGHNT, CDR2 YENEEA. V was pared by 3 bases and J by 6 bases, with 14 bases between. The CDR3 reads CASSLGQVGAEAFF. The CDR3, as DNA: TGTGCCAGCAGCTTGGGCCAGGTAGGCGCTGAAGCTTTCTTT.

V is TRBV6-1 and J is TRBJ1-1, with unresolved D. The V gene lost 3 bases and the J gene lost 2 bases, with 19 bases spanning the gap. This CDR3 spans 17 amino acids. Germline V gives CDR1 MNHNS, CDR2 SASEGT. CDR3 amino acids: CASSELSGGGINTEAFF. The CDR3 DNA follows: TGTGCCAGCAGTGAGTTGTCGGGAGGTGGGATCAACACTGAAGCTTTCTTT.